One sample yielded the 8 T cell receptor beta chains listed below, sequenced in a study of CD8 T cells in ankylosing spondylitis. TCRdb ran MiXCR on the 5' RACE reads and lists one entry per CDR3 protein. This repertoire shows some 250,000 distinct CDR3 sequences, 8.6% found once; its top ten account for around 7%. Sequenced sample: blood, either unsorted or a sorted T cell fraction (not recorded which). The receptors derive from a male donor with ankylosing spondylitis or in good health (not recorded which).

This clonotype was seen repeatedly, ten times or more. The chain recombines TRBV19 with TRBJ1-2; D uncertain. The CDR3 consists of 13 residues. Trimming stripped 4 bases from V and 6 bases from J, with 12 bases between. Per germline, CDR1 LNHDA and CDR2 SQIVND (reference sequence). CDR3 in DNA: TGTGCCAGTAGTACGGGTCTTACCCATGGCTACACCTTC. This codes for CASSTGLTHGYTF.

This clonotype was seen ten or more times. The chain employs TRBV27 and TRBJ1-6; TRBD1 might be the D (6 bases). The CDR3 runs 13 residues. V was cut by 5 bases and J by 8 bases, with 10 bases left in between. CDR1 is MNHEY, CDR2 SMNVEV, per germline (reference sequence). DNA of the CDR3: TGTGCCAGCAGTAGGGACAACGATTCACCCCTCCACTTT. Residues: CASSRDNDSPLHF.

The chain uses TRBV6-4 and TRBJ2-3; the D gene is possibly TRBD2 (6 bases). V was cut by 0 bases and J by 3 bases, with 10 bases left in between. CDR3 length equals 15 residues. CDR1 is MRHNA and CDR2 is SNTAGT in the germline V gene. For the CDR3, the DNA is TGTGCCAGCAGTGACTCGATGGGGGGAACAGATACGCAGTATTTT. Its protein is CASSDSMGGTDTQYF.

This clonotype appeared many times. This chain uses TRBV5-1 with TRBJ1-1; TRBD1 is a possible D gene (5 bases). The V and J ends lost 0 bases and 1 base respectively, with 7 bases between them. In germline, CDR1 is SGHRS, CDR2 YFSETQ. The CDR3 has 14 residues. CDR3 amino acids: CASSLARANTEAFF. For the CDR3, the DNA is TGCGCCAGCAGCTTGGCCAGGGCGAACACTGAAGCTTTCTTT.

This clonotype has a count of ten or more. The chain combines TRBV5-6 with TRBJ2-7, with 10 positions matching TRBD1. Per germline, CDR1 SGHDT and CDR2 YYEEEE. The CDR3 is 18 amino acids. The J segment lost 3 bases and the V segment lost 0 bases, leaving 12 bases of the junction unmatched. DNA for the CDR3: TGTGCCAGCAGCTTGGACATATACAAGGGACAGGGGTACTACGAGCAGTACTTC. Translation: CASSLDIYKGQGYYEQYF. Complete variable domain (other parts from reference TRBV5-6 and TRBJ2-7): DAGVTQSPTHLIKTRGQQVTLRCSPKSGHDTVSWYQQALGQGPQFIFQYYEEEERQRGNFPDRFSGHQFPNYSSELNVNALLLGDSALYLCASSLDIYKGQGYYEQYFGPGTRLTVT.

The CDR3 region has the DNA TGTGCCAGCAGCTTAATGGAACAAAAAGAGACCCAGTACTTC. Translating gives CASSLMEQKETQYF. The V and J genes are TRBV7-2 and TRBJ2-5; D remains unclear. V lost 2 bases, J lost 3 bases, and 10 bases lay in between. Looked up from germline, CDR1 is SGHTA and CDR2 is FQGNSA. The CDR3 consists of 14 residues.

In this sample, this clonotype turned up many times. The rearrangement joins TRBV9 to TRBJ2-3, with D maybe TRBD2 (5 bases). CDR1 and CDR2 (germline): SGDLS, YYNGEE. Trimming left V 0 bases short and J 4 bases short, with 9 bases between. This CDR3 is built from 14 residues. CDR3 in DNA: TGTGCCAGCAGCGTAGGGCGGAGGCCAGATACGCAGTATTTT. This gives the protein CASSVGRRPDTQYF.

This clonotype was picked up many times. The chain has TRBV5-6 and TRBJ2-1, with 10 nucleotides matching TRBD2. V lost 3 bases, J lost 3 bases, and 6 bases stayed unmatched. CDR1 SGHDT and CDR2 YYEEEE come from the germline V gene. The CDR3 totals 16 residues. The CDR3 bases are TGTGCCAGCAGCTCCTCACTAGCGGGGTTCTACAATGAGCAGTTCTTC. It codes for CASSSSLAGFYNEQFF.